This T cell receptor (beta chain) derives from a study of shared clonotypes between healthy human individuals. Study details: CD4 naive cells filled three plates per donor, CD4 memory three, CD8 naive two and CD8 memory one. Points from the study as a whole: Rarefaction indicated that sorted-subset sequencing remained incomplete although depth was large. Memory subsets generally showed lower estimated richness than naive subsets.

In its sample, this clone was seen a few times. Its antigen is still unknown. Here immunoSEQ multiplex PCR was the method, and the copy in TCRdb shows in-frame clones only, minus some. Seen here are approximately 2.1 million clones, over 85% observed once, and the top ten hold 0.35% to 0.5%. The CDR3 consists of 15 residues. V was shortened by 4 bases and J by 0 bases, with 13 bases between the two germline ends. Germline CDR1 is SQVTM and CDR2 is ANQGSEA. The origin of this receptor is a man between 18 and 35 years old in good health. Some clones in this sample may be carry-over from other donors' samples. What was sequenced was naive CD4+ T cells from PBMCs. Subset indicated: CD45RA+ positively selected. This rearrangement joins TRBV29-1 to TRBJ1-5, with D unclear. CDR3 protein: CSVGATKDSNQPQHF. Here the CDR3 DNA reads TGCAGCGTTGGGGCGACAAAAGATAGCAATCAGCCCCAGCATTTT.